One TCR beta chain is described in this entry. The J segment lost 11 bases and the V segment lost 6 bases, leaving 8 bases of the junction unmatched. This CDR3 has 12 amino acids. Looked up from germline, CDR1 is MDHEN and CDR2 is SYDVKM. The data were taken from a study of T cell changes during pregnancy in multiple sclerosis. Profiled with immunoSEQ multiplex PCR; TCRdb holds only in-frame clones, not every one. This sample yields about 40,000 clones, of which approximately 94% are seen a single time; more than 1.5% belongs to the top ten. This clonotype originated in a female donor with multiple sclerosis, enrolled in a pregnancy study. This sample comprised peripheral blood, obtained in the third trimester of pregnancy. The genes are TRBV28 and TRBJ1-2; 8 nucleotides match TRBD1. The chain's CDR3 is CASSTGGIGYTF. CDR3 nucleotide sequence: TGTGCCAGCAGCACAGGGGGTATTGGTTACACCTTC.